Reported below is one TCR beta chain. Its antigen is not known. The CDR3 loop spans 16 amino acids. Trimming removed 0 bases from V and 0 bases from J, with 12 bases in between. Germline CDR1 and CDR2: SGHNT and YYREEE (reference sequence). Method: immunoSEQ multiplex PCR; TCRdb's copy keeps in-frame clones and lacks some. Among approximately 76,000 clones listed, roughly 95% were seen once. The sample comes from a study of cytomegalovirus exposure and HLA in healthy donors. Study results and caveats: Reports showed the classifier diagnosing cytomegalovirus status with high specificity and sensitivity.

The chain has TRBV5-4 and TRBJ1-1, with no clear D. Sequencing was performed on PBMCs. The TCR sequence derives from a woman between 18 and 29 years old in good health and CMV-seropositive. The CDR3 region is CASSLGSGIMNTEAFF. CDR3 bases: TGTGCCAGCAGCTTGGGGTCCGGGATCATGAACACTGAAGCTTTCTTT.